This TCR beta chain was observed in a study of shared clonotypes between healthy human individuals. Overall study: Per donor, CD8 memory used one plate, CD8 naive used two, CD4 memory used three and CD4 naive used three. Study observations and caveats: Generally, naive subsets came out with larger estimated richness than memory subsets.

Remarks on this clone: The antigen remains undetermined.

Germline V gene lookup returns CDR1 SGHVS and CDR2 FNYEAQ. CDR3 size: 14 residues. V was cut by 3 bases and J by 4 bases, with 10 bases left in between. Researchers reported that CD8 memory united CD45RO+ cells with CCR7-negative CD45RA+ TemRA cells. Per the authors' pipeline: ImmunoSEQ yielded junction-only sequences lacking quality scores, so filtering differed. Sequencing used immunoSEQ multiplex PCR; TCRdb keeps in-frame clones, though not all of them. V, J and clone size reflect that table, while D and trimming were determined from the DNA. Among 110,000 or so clones, about 62% were seen once, and the ten largest hold around 23%.

This TCR was sampled from a woman aged 25 to 39 in good health. The V call is TRBV7-6, the J call TRBJ1-5, with D perhaps matching TRBD1 (5 bases). Sequencing was performed on memory CD8+ T cells sorted from blood. Subset indicated: CD45RO+ cells pooled with CCR7-negative TemRA cells. This chain's CDR3 is CASSLTEGNQPQHF. In nucleotides, the CDR3 is TGTGCCAGCAGCTTGACAGAAGGGAATCAGCCCCAGCATTTT.